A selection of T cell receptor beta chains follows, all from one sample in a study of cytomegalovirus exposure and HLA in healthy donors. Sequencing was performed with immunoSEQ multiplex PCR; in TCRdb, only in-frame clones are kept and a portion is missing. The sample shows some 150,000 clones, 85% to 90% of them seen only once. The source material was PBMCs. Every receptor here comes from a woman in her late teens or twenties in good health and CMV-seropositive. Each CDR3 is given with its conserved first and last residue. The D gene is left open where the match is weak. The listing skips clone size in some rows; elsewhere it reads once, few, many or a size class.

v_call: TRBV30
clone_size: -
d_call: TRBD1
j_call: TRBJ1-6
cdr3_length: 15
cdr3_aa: CAWSPFGQENSPLHF
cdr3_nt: TGTGCCTGGAGTCCCTTCGGACAGGAAAATTCACCCCTCCACTTT

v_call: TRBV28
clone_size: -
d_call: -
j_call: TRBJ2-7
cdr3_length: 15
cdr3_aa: CASSSPGGGSYEQYF
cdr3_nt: TGTGCCAGCAGTTCCCCTGGGGGAGGTTCCTACGAGCAGTACTTC

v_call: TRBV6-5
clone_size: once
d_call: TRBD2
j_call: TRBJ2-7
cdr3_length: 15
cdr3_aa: CASSPAGGRYHEQYF
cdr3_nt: TGTGCCAGCAGTCCCGCGGGGGGGAGGTACCACGAGCAGTACTTC

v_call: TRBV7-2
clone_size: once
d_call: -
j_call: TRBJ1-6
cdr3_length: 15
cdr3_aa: CASSPQGDDNSPLHF
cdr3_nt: TGTGCCAGCAGCCCCCAAGGGGATGATAATTCACCCCTCCACTTT

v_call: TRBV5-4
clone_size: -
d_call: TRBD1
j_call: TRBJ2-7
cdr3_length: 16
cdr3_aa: CASSKGAGQGAHEQYF
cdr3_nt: TGTGCCAGCAGCAAGGGCGCGGGACAGGGGGCCCACGAGCAGTACTTC

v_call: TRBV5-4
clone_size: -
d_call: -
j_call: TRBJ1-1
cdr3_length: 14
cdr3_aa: CASSLDGGGTEAFF
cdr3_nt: TGTGCCAGCAGCTTAGACGGGGGGGGCACTGAAGCTTTCTTT

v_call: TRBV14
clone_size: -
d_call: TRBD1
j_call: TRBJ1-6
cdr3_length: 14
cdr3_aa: CASKTGTGNSPLHF
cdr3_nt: TGTGCCAGCAAGACCGGGACAGGGAATTCACCCCTCCACTTT

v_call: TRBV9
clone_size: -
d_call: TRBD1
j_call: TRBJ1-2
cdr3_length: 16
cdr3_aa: CASSLSDRSFNYGYTF
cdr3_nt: TGTGCCAGCAGCTTATCGGACAGGAGCTTTAACTATGGCTACACCTTC

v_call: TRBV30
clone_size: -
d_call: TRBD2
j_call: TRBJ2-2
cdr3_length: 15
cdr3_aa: CAWGPGLAGYGELFF
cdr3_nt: TGTGCCTGGGGACCAGGACTAGCGGGATACGGGGAGCTGTTTTTT

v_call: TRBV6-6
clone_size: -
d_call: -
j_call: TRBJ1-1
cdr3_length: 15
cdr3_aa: CATIPGYAGGTEAFF
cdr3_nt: TGTGCCACCATACCGGGGTACGCCGGGGGCACTGAAGCTTTCTTT

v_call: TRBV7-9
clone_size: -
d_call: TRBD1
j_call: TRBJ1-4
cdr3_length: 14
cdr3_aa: CASSLVAGGEKLFF
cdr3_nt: TGTGCCAGCAGCTTAGTGGCAGGGGGTGAAAAACTGTTTTTT

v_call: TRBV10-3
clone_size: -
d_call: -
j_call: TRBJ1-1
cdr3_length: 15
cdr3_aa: CAISAPGRGNTEAFF
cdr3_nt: TGTGCCATCAGTGCCCCAGGGCGGGGGAACACTGAAGCTTTCTTT

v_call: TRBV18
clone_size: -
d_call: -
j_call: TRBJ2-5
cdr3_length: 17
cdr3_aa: CASSPRRGRRGQETQYF
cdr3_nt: TGTGCCAGCTCACCGAGGCGAGGGAGGAGAGGACAAGAGACCCAGTACTTC

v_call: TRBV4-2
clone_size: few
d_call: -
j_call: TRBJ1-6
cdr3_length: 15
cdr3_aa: CASSQGRDTLSPLHF
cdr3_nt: TGTGCCAGCAGCCAAGGAAGGGACACATTGTCACCCCTCCACTTT

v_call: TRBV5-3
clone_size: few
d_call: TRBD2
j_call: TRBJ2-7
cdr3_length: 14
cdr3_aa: CARSPTSGRAAQYF
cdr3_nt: TGTGCCAGAAGCCCGACTAGCGGGAGGGCCGCGCAGTACTTC

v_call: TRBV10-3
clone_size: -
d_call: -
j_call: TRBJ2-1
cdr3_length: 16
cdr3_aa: CAIRPGIAASYNEQFF
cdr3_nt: TGTGCCATCAGACCGGGAATAGCGGCATCGTACAATGAGCAGTTCTTC

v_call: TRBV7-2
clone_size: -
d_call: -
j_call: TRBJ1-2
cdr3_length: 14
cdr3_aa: CASSLGNRDYGYTF
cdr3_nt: TGTGCCAGCAGCTTAGGGAACAGAGACTATGGCTACACCTTC

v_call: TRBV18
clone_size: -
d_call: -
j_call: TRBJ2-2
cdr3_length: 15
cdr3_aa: CASSPQGVGTGELFF
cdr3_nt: TGTGCCAGCTCACCGCAGGGCGTAGGGACCGGGGAGCTGTTTTTT

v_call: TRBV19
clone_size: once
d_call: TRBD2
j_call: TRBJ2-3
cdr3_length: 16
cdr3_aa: CAGRADYNPSTDTQYF
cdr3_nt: TGTGCCGGGAGGGCCGATTACAACCCTAGCACAGATACGCAGTATTTT

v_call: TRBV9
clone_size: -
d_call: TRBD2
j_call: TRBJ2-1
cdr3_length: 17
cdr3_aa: CASSTPGLAGDPNEQFF
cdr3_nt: TGTGCCAGCAGCACCCCGGGACTAGCGGGAGACCCCAATGAGCAGTTCTTC

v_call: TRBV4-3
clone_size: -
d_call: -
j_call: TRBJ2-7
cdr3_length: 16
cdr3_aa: CASSLTLGGPGYEQYF
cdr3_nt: TGCGCCAGCAGCCTTACCCTCGGGGGGCCGGGATACGAGCAGTACTTC

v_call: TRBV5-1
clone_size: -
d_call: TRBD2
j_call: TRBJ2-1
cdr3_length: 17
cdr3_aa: CASSPGSGESSYNEQFF
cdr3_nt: TGCGCCAGCAGCCCAGGGAGCGGGGAGAGCTCCTACAATGAGCAGTTCTTC

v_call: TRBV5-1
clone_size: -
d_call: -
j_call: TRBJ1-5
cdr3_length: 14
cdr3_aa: CASSSDSGNQPQHF
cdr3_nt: TGCGCCAGCAGCTCTGACAGTGGGAATCAGCCCCAGCATTTT

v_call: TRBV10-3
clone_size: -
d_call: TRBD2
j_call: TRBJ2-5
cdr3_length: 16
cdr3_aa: CAISDQAGATQETQYF
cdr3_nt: TGTGCCATCAGTGATCAAGCGGGAGCAACCCAAGAGACCCAGTACTTC

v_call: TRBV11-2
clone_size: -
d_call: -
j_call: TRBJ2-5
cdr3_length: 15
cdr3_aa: CASSPLRGAQETQYF
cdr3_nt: TGTGCCAGCAGCCCCCTCCGGGGGGCTCAAGAGACCCAGTACTTC

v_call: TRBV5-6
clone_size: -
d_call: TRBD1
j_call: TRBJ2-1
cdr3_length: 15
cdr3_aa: CASSLGNRGHNEQFF
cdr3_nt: TGTGCCAGCAGCCTAGGGAACAGGGGCCACAATGAGCAGTTCTTC

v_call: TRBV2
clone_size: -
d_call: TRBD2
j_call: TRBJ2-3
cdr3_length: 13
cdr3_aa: CARTSESTDTQYF
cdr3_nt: TGTGCCCGAACTAGCGAGAGCACAGATACGCAGTATTTT

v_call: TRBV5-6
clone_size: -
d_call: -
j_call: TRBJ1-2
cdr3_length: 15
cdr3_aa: CASSRVDGSRGGYTF
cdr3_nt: TGTGCCAGCAGCCGGGTAGACGGGTCCAGGGGTGGCTACACCTTC